The T cell receptor (beta chain) described here comes from a study of patients and donors after allogeneic stem cell transplantation. TCRdb processed the RT-PCR reads anew with MiXCR; each CDR3 protein has one entry. The sample has 90,000 to 120,000 distinct CDR3 sequences, about a third seen once; the top ten hold around 25%. Trimming took off 5 bases at V and 0 bases at J, with 10 bases between the two ends. Germline assignment: CDR1 SGHTA and CDR2 FQGNSA. This CDR3 region has 15 residues. Source material: blood, either unsorted or a sorted T cell fraction (not recorded which). The source is a human donor who was either an allogeneic HSCT recipient or a stem cell or donor lymphocyte infusion donor (not recorded which). It is not recorded whose cells these are; they may come from a transplant donor. J is TRBJ1-4 and V is TRBV7-2; TRBD1 might be the D (6 bases). CDR3 protein: CASSNNRATNEKLFF. The CDR3 coding sequence is TGTGCCAGCAGCAATAACAGGGCAACTAATGAAAAACTGTTTTTT.